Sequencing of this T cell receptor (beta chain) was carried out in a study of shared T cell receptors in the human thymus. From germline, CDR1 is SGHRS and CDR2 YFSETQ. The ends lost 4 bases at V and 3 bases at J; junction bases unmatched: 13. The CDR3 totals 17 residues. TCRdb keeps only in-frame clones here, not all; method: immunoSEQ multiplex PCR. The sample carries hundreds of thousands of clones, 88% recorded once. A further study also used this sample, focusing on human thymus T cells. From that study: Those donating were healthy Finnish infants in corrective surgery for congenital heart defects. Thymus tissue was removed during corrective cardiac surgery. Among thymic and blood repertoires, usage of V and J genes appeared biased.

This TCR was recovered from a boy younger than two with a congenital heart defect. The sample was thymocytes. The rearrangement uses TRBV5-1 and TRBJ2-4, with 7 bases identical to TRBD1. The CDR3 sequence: CASSTRTDRLGKNIQYF. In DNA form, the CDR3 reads TGCGCCAGCAGCACCAGAACGGACAGGCTAGGCAAAAACATTCAGTACTTC.